Below, 10 T cell receptor beta chains from the same sample are listed, as sequenced in a study of T cells in localized non-small cell lung cancer (TCRdb year 2020). Library method: the immunoSEQ multiplex PCR assay. Not all clones reach the TCRdb copy of this immuneACCESS table, which keeps in-frame sequences only. Checked studies attribute under half of the gap to unresolved V genes and leave the rest unexplained. Counted in this sample were some 78,000 clones; 84% of them appeared once. The leading ten clones occupy roughly 3% of the sample. The specimen was peripheral blood, collected before any cancer treatment. The receptors derive from a man between 35 and 75 years old with stage I lung adenocarcinoma.

The rearrangement links TRBV30 to TRBJ1-4; D remains unclear. The ends were cut back, 3 bases at V and 8 bases at J, with 19 bases in the middle. Germline V CDR1 and CDR2: GTSNPN, SVGIG (reference sequence). The CDR3 length is 15 residues. The CDR3 protein is CAWSDIQAGGEKLFF. DNA of the CDR3: TGTGCCTGGAGCGATATTCAGGCGGGCGGCGAAAAACTGTTTTTT.

This sequence joins TRBV21-1 and TRBJ1-5; the table's D call, TRBD1, was not checked against the DNA. TRBV21-1 is a listed pseudogene. The CDR3 consists of 17 residues. This chain's CDR3 is CASSKDEGQRFNQPQHF. The CDR3 region has the DNA TGTGCCAGCAGCAAAGACGAGGGACAGCGATTCAATCAGCCCCAGCATTTT.

J is TRBJ1-1 and V is TRBV7-3, with D unresolved. CDR1 is SGHTA and CDR2 is FQGTGA in the germline V gene. Deletions cut 2 bases from V and 2 bases from J, with 6 bases between. This CDR3 spans 13 amino acids. This CDR3 reads CASSLAFNTEAFF. The CDR3 coding sequence is TGTGCCAGCAGCTTAGCCTTCAACACTGAAGCTTTCTTT.

The V and J genes are TRBV28 and TRBJ1-3; 10 bases match TRBD1. Germline V gene lookup returns CDR1 MDHEN and CDR2 SYDVKM. V shed 6 bases and J 5 bases; nucleotides not matched to a gene: 7. This CDR3 comprises 15 residues. The CDR3 sequence: CASSLGTGDRNTIYF. The CDR3 DNA follows: TGTGCCAGCAGCCTAGGGACAGGGGATCGAAACACCATATATTTT.

The genes are TRBV9 and TRBJ2-2; possible D gene TRBD2, 7 bases. The V and J ends lost 0 bases and 0 bases respectively, with 9 bases between them. This CDR3 has 16 residues. Per the germline V gene, CDR1 is SGDLS and CDR2 is YYNGEE. DNA for the CDR3: TGTGCCAGCAGCGTAGCGGGGGGCCCGAACACCGGGGAGCTGTTTTTT. Translating gives CASSVAGGPNTGELFF.

V gene TRBV29-1 combines with J gene TRBJ2-7; D may be TRBD1 (7 bases). Trimming removed 3 bases from V and 4 bases from J, with 19 bases in between. Germline values: CDR1 SQVTM, CDR2 ANQGSEA. This CDR3 has 15 residues. CDR3: CSVERLRDSGYEQYF. The CDR3 bases are TGCAGCGTTGAGCGGTTGCGGGACAGCGGTTACGAGCAGTACTTC.

The genes are TRBV19 and TRBJ2-1; 7 bases agree with TRBD2. The junction had 13 bases not matched to a gene; V was cut back by 5 bases and J by 9 bases. This CDR3 has 15 amino acids. The germline V gene encodes CDR1 LNHDA and CDR2 SQIVND (reference sequence). This CDR3 reads CASSSRGRAWGEQFF. The CDR3 coding sequence is TGTGCCAGTAGTTCTAGAGGGAGGGCCTGGGGTGAGCAGTTCTTC.

This clone is a singleton in its sample. The rearrangement joins TRBV7-2 to TRBJ2-7; no definite D call. This CDR3 region has 13 residues. CDR1 and CDR2 from the germline V gene are SGHTA and FQGNSA. V lost 5 bases and J 4 bases, leaving 12 bases between the germline ends. CDR3 coding DNA: TGTGCCAGCAGCACTGACAAGCAATACGAGCAGTACTTC. Its protein product is CASSTDKQYEQYF.

The chain combines TRBV12-5 with TRBJ2-5; 10 positions agree with TRBD1. CDR3 length: 15 residues. The V and J ends lost 2 bases and 5 bases, in that order; junction bases with no gene match: 5. Germline lookup yields CDR1 LGHNT and CDR2 FRNRAP. The CDR3 sequence is CASGLLTGGWETQYF. The CDR3 nucleotides are TGTGCTAGTGGTTTGTTGACAGGGGGCTGGGAGACCCAGTACTTC.

This clone has a single count. CDR3 sequence (DNA): TGTGCCTGGGGGGGTCCGGGACAGGGAAATCAGCCCCAGCATTTT. It encodes CAWGGPGQGNQPQHF. The chain employs TRBV30 and TRBJ1-5; 9 positions match TRBD1. The CDR3 runs to 15 residues. Germline CDR1 is GTSNPN and CDR2 is SVGIG (reference sequence). Losses at the gene ends were 5 bases for V and 4 bases for J; bases not matched to a gene: 9.